This T cell receptor (beta chain) emerged from a study of blood T cell repertoires in COVID-19. Study as a whole: COVID-19 samples from acute and convalescent phases originated in the United States, Italy and Spain. PBMCs, B-cell-depleted T cells, or T cells provided the cDNA or gDNA that made up the material.

Measured with immunoSEQ multiplex PCR; TCRdb has only the in-frame clones, and not every one. The sample holds approximately 460,000 clones, roughly 87% seen once. This CDR3 has 13 amino acids. Per germline, CDR1 LNHDA and CDR2 SQIVND (reference sequence). V was pared by 6 bases and J by 2 bases, with 8 bases between. This receptor was identified in a man aged 18 to 30 with COVID-19, enrolled during active disease. Material for sequencing was peripheral blood. The rearrangement joins TRBV19 to TRBJ1-5; no clear D gene. The CDR3 protein is CASSPAGNQPQHF. The DNA for the CDR3 is TGTGCCAGTAGCCCGGCGGGCAATCAGCCCCAGCATTTT.